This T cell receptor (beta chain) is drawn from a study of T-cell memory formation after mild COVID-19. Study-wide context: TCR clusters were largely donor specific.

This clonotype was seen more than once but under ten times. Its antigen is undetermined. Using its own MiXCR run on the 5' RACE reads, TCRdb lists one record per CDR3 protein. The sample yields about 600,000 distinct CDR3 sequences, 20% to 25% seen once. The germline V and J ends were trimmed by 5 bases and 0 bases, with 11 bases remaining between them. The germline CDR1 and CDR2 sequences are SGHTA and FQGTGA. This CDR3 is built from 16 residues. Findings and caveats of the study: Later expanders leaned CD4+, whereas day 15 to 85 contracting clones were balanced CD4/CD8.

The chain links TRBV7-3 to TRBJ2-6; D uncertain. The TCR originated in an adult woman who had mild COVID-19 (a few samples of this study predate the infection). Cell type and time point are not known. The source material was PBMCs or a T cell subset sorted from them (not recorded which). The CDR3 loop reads CASSPRTGSGANVLTF. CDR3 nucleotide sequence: TGTGCCAGCAGCCCACGGACGGGCTCTGGGGCCAACGTCCTGACTTTC.